This passage covers 10 T cell receptor beta chains from one sample sequenced in a study of blood T cell repertoires in COVID-19. Clones were sequenced by immunoSEQ multiplex PCR, and TCRdb holds only the in-frame ones, with some missing. Of more than 95,000 clones listed, roughly 79% are singletons. Material for sequencing was peripheral blood. The receptors stem from a man aged 70-80 years with active or convalescent COVID-19.

The chain carries TRBV11-2 and TRBJ1-1; possibly TRBD1 for D (6 bases). CDR3 size: 15 residues. Germline values: CDR1 SGHAT, CDR2 FQNNGV. With 4 bases removed from V and 0 bases from J, the gap between germline ends came to 12 bases. In nucleotides, the CDR3 is TGTGCCAGCAGCTCCCAACGACAGGTGAACACTGAAGCTTTCTTT. This translates into CASSSQRQVNTEAFF.

V and J are TRBV2 and TRBJ2-7, with 8 positions matching TRBD1. In germline, CDR1 is SNHLY, CDR2 FYNNEI. The CDR3 sequence is 13 residues long. The V and J ends lost 4 bases and 6 bases, in that order; junction bases with no gene match: 5. The CDR3 region is CASSVTGTGEQYF. The CDR3 DNA is TGTGCCAGCAGTGTCACCGGGACAGGCGAGCAGTACTTC.

The chain couples TRBV24-1 to TRBJ2-3; maybe TRBD1 (6 bases). Germline-derived CDR1 and CDR2 are KGHDR and SFDVKD. This CDR3 is 15 amino acids long. V lost 3 bases and J 2 bases, leaving 11 bases between the germline ends. The CDR3, as DNA: TGTGCCACCAGTGATCCGGGACAAAACACAGATACGCAGTATTTT. Amino acids: CATSDPGQNTDTQYF.

V gene TRBV5-4 combines with J gene TRBJ1-1; TRBD1 matches at 10 bases. The CDR3 extends over 15 amino acids. The J segment lost 1 base and the V segment lost 0 bases, leaving 0 bases of the junction unmatched. Germline CDR1 is SGHNT and CDR2 is YYREEE (reference sequence). As DNA, the CDR3 is TGTGCCAGCAGCTTGGGGACAGGGGGGAACACTGAAGCTTTCTTT. As protein: CASSLGTGGNTEAFF.

The V gene is TRBV27, the J gene TRBJ2-7, with 9 positions matching TRBD2. Germline CDR1 and CDR2: MNHEY and SMNVEV (reference sequence). V shed 6 bases, J shed 4 bases, and the junction held 4 bases outside the gene matches. This CDR3 contains 13 residues. CDR3 DNA: TGTGCCAGCAGCCCTAGCGGGGTGTACGAGCAGTACTTC. Amino acids: CASSPSGVYEQYF.

This clone was seen a few times. The V gene is TRBV23-1, the J gene TRBJ1-2, with a possible D match to TRBD1 (5 bases). TRBV23-1 carries the ORF label, with uncertain function. V lost 4 bases and J 1 base, leaving 22 bases between the germline ends. The CDR3 totals 18 residues. Here the CDR3 reads CASSLGAGTILHNYGYTF. DNA of the CDR3: TGCGCCAGCAGTCTTGGGGCAGGGACTATTCTCCATAACTATGGCTACACCTTC.

In DNA, the CDR3 is TGTGCCAGCAGCCTTACTTCTAGCGGGGCAAGCACAGATACGCAGTATTTT. This codes for CASSLTSSGASTDTQYF. The chain joins TRBV9 to TRBJ2-3, with 9 bases that match TRBD2. The length of the CDR3 is 17 residues. The J segment lost 0 bases and the V segment lost 4 bases, leaving 9 bases of the junction unmatched. Germline CDR1 reads SGDLS; CDR2 reads YYNGEE.

The V call is TRBV4-2, the J call TRBJ2-7, with 8 bases matching TRBD1. Germline assignment: CDR1 LGHNA and CDR2 YNFKEQ. V lost 5 bases, J lost 1 base, and 7 bases stayed unmatched. This CDR3 is 15 amino acids long. The CDR3 loop reads CASSETGTGSYEQYF. The DNA for the CDR3 is TGTGCCAGCAGCGAAACCGGGACAGGATCCTACGAGCAGTACTTC.

The chain uses TRBV24-1 and TRBJ2-3; possible D gene TRBD1, 6 bases. Germline lookup yields CDR1 KGHDR and CDR2 SFDVKD. With 4 bases removed from V and 2 bases from J, the gap between germline ends came to 24 bases. This CDR3 region has 19 residues. CDR3 sequence (DNA): TGTGCCACCAGTGAAGGACAGCTCACGCCGCAATACTACACAGATACGCAGTATTTT. Its protein is CATSEGQLTPQYYTDTQYF.

This chain joins TRBV2 and TRBJ1-2, with D tentatively TRBD1 (5 bases). The CDR3 is made up of 11 amino acids. Trimming removed 7 bases at V and 8 bases at J, with 11 bases between. Germline V gene lookup returns CDR1 SNHLY and CDR2 FYNNEI. The CDR3 loop is CASTREAGYTF. The CDR3 nucleotides are TGTGCCAGCACCAGGGAAGCCGGCTACACCTTC.